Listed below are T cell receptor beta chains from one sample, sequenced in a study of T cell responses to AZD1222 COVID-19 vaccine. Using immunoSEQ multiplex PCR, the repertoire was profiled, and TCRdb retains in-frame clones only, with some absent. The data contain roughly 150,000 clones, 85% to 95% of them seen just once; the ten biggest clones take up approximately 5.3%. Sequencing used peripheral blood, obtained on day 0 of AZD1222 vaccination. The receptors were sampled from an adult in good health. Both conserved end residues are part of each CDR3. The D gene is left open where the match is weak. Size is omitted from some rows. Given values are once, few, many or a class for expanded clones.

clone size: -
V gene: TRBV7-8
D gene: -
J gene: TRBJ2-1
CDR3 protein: CASSLGDKVGARFF
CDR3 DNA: TGTGCCAGCAGCTTAGGGGATAAGGTCGGGGCACGGTTCTTC

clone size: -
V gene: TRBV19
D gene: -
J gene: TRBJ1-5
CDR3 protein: CASSIGGAGQPQHF
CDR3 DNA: TGTGCCAGTAGTATCGGGGGCGCAGGTCAGCCCCAGCATTTT

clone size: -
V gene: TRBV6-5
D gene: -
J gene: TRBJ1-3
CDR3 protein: CASSYLRSSGNTIYF
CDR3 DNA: TGTGCCAGCAGTTACTTGCGGAGCTCTGGAAACACCATATATTTT

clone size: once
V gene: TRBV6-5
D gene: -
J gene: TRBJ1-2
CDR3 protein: CASTGVGGVYGYTF
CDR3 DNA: TGTGCCAGCACGGGGGTGGGGGGGGTTTATGGCTACACCTTC

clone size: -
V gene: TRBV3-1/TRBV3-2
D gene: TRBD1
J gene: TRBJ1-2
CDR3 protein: CASSQVGQGGGYTF
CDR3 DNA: TGTGCCAGCAGCCAAGTCGGCCAGGGGGGGGGCTACACCTTC

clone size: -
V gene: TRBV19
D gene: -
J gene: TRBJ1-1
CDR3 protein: CASTRRGELSNTEAFF
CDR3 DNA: TGTGCCAGTACCCGGAGGGGGGAGCTTTCGAACACTGAAGCTTTCTTT

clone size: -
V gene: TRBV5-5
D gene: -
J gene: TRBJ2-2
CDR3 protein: CASSPGNTGELFF
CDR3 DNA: TGTGCCAGCAGCCCGGGGAACACCGGGGAGCTGTTTTTT

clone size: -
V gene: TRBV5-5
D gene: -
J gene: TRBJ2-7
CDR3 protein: CASSYNRGGAYEQYF
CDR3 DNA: TGTGCCAGCAGTTATAACAGGGGGGGTGCCTACGAGCAGTACTTC

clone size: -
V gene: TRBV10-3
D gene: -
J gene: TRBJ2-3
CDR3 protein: CAIMSTSTDTQYF
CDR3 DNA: TGTGCCATTATGTCTACTAGCACAGATACGCAGTATTTT

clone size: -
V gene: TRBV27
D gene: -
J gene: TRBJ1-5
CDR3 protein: CASSLGPGNQPQHF
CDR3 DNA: TGTGCCAGCAGTTTAGGTCCTGGCAATCAGCCCCAGCATTTT

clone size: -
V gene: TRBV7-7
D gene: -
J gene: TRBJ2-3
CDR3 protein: CASSSIRGGSGDTQYF
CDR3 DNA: TGTGCCAGCAGCTCGATTCGCGGTGGGAGTGGTGATACGCAGTATTTT

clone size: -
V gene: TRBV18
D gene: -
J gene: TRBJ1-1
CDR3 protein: CASSSSHPNTEAFF
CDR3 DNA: TGTGCCAGCTCATCCAGCCATCCGAACACTGAAGCTTTCTTT

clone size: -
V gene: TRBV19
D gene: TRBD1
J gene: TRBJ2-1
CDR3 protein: CASSWDRDTYNEQFF
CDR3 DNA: TGTGCCAGTAGCTGGGACAGGGACACCTACAATGAGCAGTTCTTC

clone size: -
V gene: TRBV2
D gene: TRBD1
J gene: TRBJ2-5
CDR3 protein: CASSIRQGGRETQYF
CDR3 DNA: TGTGCCAGCAGTATTCGACAGGGCGGTCGAGAGACCCAGTACTTC

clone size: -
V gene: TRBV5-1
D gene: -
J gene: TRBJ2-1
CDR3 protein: CASSLFTGQGDEQFF
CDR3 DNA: TGCGCCAGCAGCTTGTTCACGGGCCAAGGTGATGAGCAGTTCTTC

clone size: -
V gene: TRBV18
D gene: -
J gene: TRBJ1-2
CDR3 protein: CASSPPGSAPNYGYTF
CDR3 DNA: TGTGCCAGCTCACCACCCGGCTCAGCCCCTAACTATGGCTACACCTTC

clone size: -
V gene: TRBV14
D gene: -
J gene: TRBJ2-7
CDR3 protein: CASSQAHEQYF
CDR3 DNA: TGTGCCAGCAGCCAAGCCCACGAGCAGTACTTC

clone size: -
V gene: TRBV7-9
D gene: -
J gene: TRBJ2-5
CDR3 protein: CASSPVLAGETQYF
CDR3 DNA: TGTGCCAGCAGCCCCGTCCTGGCGGGAGAGACCCAGTACTTC

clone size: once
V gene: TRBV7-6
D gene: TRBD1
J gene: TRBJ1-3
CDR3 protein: CASSSLYRGRDGNTIYF
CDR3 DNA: TGTGCCAGCAGCTCCCTCTATAGGGGGCGAGATGGAAACACCATATATTTT

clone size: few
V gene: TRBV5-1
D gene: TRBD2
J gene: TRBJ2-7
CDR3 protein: CASSWGLAESYEQYF
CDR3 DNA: TGCGCCAGCAGCTGGGGACTAGCGGAGTCCTACGAGCAGTACTTC